Below, one T cell receptor (beta chain) is given with its context. This specimen comes from a study of T cell responses to AZD1222 COVID-19 vaccine. Generated by immunoSEQ multiplex PCR, the TCRdb table keeps only in-frame clones and is missing some. This table holds approximately 100,000 clones, 70% to 90% found once. This CDR3 comprises 15 residues. The V gene lost 8 bases and the J gene lost 7 bases, with 20 bases spanning the gap. Germline CDR1 is MNHEY and CDR2 is SMNVEV (reference sequence). This chain connects TRBV27 to TRBJ1-4, with D unresolved. Sequencing was performed on peripheral blood, taken on day 0 of AZD1222 vaccination. The clonotype was recovered from an adult in good health. CDR3 residues: CASSRSGSYGEKLFF. The CDR3 DNA sequence: TGTGCCAGCTCCCGATCGGGGTCGTATGGTGAAAAACTGTTTTTT. The complete variable domain, with remaining parts taken from reference TRBV27 and TRBJ1-4, reads EAQVTQNPRYLITVTGKKLTVTCSQNMNHEYMSWYRQDPGLGLRQIYYSMNVEVTDKGDVPEGYKVSRKEKRNFPLILESPSPNQTSLYFCASSRSGSYGEKLFFGSGTQLSVL.